The 23 T cell receptor beta chains presented below share a single source sample, sequenced in a study of cytomegalovirus exposure and HLA in healthy donors. PCR employed 60 Vbeta and 13 Jbeta primers. Measured with immunoSEQ multiplex PCR; TCRdb has only the in-frame clones, and not every one. This sample yields about 190,000 clones, of which roughly 81% are seen a single time; approximately 3% belongs to the top ten. Source material: PBMCs. These receptors originate from a woman in her twenties or thirties in good health and CMV-seropositive.

The chain recombines TRBV27 with TRBJ2-5; TRBD2 aligns across 7 bases. The DNA matches TRBJ2-7 better at its end, which makes the J call doubtful. This CDR3 comprises 14 residues. From germline, CDR1 is MNHEY and CDR2 SMNVEV (reference sequence). CDR3 residues: CASSSRGGYYEQYF. The CDR3 DNA sequence: TGTGCCAGCAGTTCTCGCGGGGGTTACTACGAGCAGTACTTC.

V is TRBV15 and J is TRBJ2-1, with 11 bases matching TRBD2. The trim removed 3 bases at V and 4 bases at J, leaving 8 bases unmatched. The CDR3 runs to 17 residues. Germline-derived CDR1 and CDR2 are LNHNV and YYDKDF (reference sequence). The chain's CDR3 is CATSSHDLAGGYNEQFF. The CDR3 coding sequence is TGTGCCACCAGCAGCCACGATCTAGCGGGGGGATACAATGAGCAGTTCTTC.

This chain joins TRBV5-1 and TRBJ2-3; 8 nucleotides agree with TRBD1. The ends lost 2 bases at V and 5 bases at J; junction bases unmatched: 1. The CDR3 spans 13 residues. The germline V gene encodes CDR1 SGHRS and CDR2 YFSETQ. In nucleotides, the CDR3 is TGCGCCAGCAGCTTACAGGGGGGAGATACGCAGTATTTT. Translated, it gives CASSLQGGDTQYF.

V gene TRBV28 combines with J gene TRBJ2-3; D is ambiguous. Trimming took 5 bases from V and 5 from J, leaving 5 bases between them. Germline V CDR1 and CDR2: MDHEN, SYDVKM. The CDR3 is 11 amino acids. The CDR3 bases are TGTGCCAGCAGTCTCCTAGATACGCAGTATTTT. Protein sequence: CASSLLDTQYF.

The chain employs TRBV6-4 and TRBJ1-5; no definite D call. Germline assignment: CDR1 MRHNA and CDR2 SNTAGT. The CDR3 spans 15 residues. V lost 2 bases and J 3 bases, leaving 11 bases between the germline ends. DNA of the CDR3: TGTGCCAGCAGTGACAGGAGAGCCGACAATCAGCCCCAGCATTTT. Translating it yields CASSDRRADNQPQHF.

This chain connects TRBV29-1 to TRBJ2-5; tentative D call: TRBD2 (6 bases). This CDR3 is built from 15 residues. V shed 0 bases and J shed 5 bases, with 16 bases lying between them. CDR1 and CDR2 from the germline V gene are SQVTM and ANQGSEA. The CDR3 spells CSVEDETPRGETQYF. As DNA, the CDR3 is TGCAGCGTTGAAGATGAGACACCCCGGGGGGAGACCCAGTACTTC. Full variable domain (remainder filled in from reference TRBV29-1 and TRBJ2-5): SAVISQKPSRDICQRGTSLTIQCQVDSQVTMMFWYRQQPGQSLTLIATANQGSEATYESGFVIDKFPISRPNLTFSTLTVSNMSPEDSSIYLCSVEDETPRGETQYFGPGTRLLVL.

The DNA of the CDR3 is TGCGCCAGCAGCGGAGGACTAGCCCAAGAGACCCAGTACTTC. It encodes CASSGGLAQETQYF. The rearrangement joins TRBV5-1 to TRBJ2-5; 8 nucleotides line up with TRBD2. V lost 4 bases and J lost 1; bases outside the gene matches: 3. CDR1 is SGHRS, CDR2 YFSETQ, per germline. The CDR3 spans 14 residues.

This chain joins TRBV18 and TRBJ2-7; the D gene is possibly TRBD1 (5 bases). CDR1 KGHSH and CDR2 LQKENI come from the germline V gene. The CDR3 length is 13 residues. The V and J ends lost 3 bases and 0 bases respectively, with 6 bases between them. The CDR3 loop is CASSPDNSYEQYF. The CDR3 nucleotides read TGTGCCAGCTCACCGGACAACTCCTACGAGCAGTACTTC. Full variable domain (missing parts from reference TRBV18 and TRBJ2-7): NAGVMQNPRHLVRRRGQEARLRCSPMKGHSHVYWYRQLPEEGLKFMVYLQKENIIDESGMPKERFSAEFPKEGPSILRIQQVVRGDSAAYFCASSPDNSYEQYFGPGTRLTVT.

V usage is TRBV7-2 and J usage is TRBJ2-6; perhaps TRBD2 as D (5 bases). Trimming cost V 4 bases and J 0 bases, with 10 bases left between them. Germline values: CDR1 SGHTA, CDR2 FQGNSA. The CDR3 contains 16 residues. The CDR3 reads CASSYGDRSGANVLTF. DNA of the CDR3: TGTGCCAGCAGCTACGGGGATCGCTCTGGGGCCAACGTCCTGACTTTC.

This clone was recorded a few times. In DNA form, the CDR3 reads TGTGCCAGCGGACTCGGGACAGTCAAACTCGGACAGCCCCAGCATTTT. This codes for CASGLGTVKLGQPQHF. This chain uses TRBV28 with TRBJ1-5; 7 nucleotides agree with TRBD1. Germline CDR1 is MDHEN and CDR2 is SYDVKM. V dropped 8 bases and J dropped 7; count of bases not matched to a gene: 17. This CDR3 has 16 amino acids.

The chain recombines TRBV28 with TRBJ2-1; 7 bases match TRBD2. This CDR3 region has 15 residues. Germline trimming cut 4 bases from V and 6 bases from J; bases unmatched to any gene: 9. Germline values: CDR1 MDHEN, CDR2 SYDVKM. Here the CDR3 reads CASSSPPSGPNEQFF. CDR3 coding DNA: TGTGCCAGCAGTTCCCCCCCTAGCGGACCCAATGAGCAGTTCTTC.

Notes on this clone: Other nucleotide sequences from this sample produce the same CDR3. The chain employs TRBV29-1 and TRBJ2-7, with TRBD2 matching over 12 bases. V shed 4 bases, J shed 0 bases, and the junction held 1 base outside the gene matches. Germline CDR1 reads SQVTM; CDR2 reads ANQGSEA. This CDR3 region has 14 residues. CDR3 residues: CSVAGLAGSYEQYF. The CDR3 nucleotides read TGCAGCGTTGCGGGACTAGCGGGCTCCTACGAGCAGTACTTC.

The chain joins TRBV5-4 to TRBJ2-5; TRBD1 aligns across 9 bases. The ends lost 4 bases at V and 5 bases at J; junction bases unmatched: 9. The CDR3 extends over 15 amino acids. CDR1 and CDR2 (germline): SGHNT, YYREEE (reference sequence). The CDR3 DNA follows: TGTGCCAGCAGCAATCCGGGACAGGGTGCCGAGACCCAGTACTTC. Amino acids: CASSNPGQGAETQYF.

This chain links TRBV11-2 with TRBJ2-7, with TRBD2 identical over 14 bases. This CDR3 is built from 15 residues. The V segment lost 5 bases and the J segment 10 bases; nucleotides outside the gene matches: 10. Germline V gives CDR1 SGHAT, CDR2 FQNNGV. CDR3 sequence: CASSTTGTSGSQQYF. CDR3 DNA: TGTGCCAGCAGCACCACCGGGACTAGCGGGAGTCAACAGTACTTC.

This chain uses TRBV6-1 with TRBJ2-1, with TRBD2 matching 7 bases. V dropped 2 bases and J dropped 9; count of bases not matched to a gene: 13. The CDR3 has 16 amino acids. Germline CDR1 and CDR2: MNHNS and SASEGT. CDR3 DNA sequence: TGTGCCAGCAGTGAAATTTGGGGGGGAACCCTGACTGAGCAGTTCTTC. This encodes CASSEIWGGTLTEQFF.

This rearrangement joins TRBV2 to TRBJ2-1, with a possible D match to TRBD2 (6 bases). Germline loops: CDR1 SNHLY, CDR2 FYNNEI. CDR3 size: 15 residues. The V and J ends lost 3 bases and 9 bases respectively, with 18 bases between them. Written as DNA, the CDR3 is TGTGCCAGCAGTGAGGAGCGGTTAGCGGATGTTGAGCAGTTCTTC. Its translation is CASSEERLADVEQFF. The full variable domain, with the rest looked up from reference TRBV2 and TRBJ2-1, is EPEVTQTPSHQVTQMGQEVILRCVPISNHLYFYWYRQILGQKVEFLVSFYNNEISEKSEIFDDQFSVERPDGSNFTLKIRSTKLEDSAMYFCASSEERLADVEQFFGPGTRLTVL.

The chain recombines TRBV15 with TRBJ2-3; 13 bases map to TRBD2. V shed 1 base and J 4 bases; nucleotides not matched to a gene: 8. This CDR3 region has 18 residues. Germline V gives CDR1 LNHNV, CDR2 YYDKDF (reference sequence). The CDR3 protein is CATSRAGTSGINSDTQYF. CDR3 coding DNA: TGTGCCACCAGCAGAGCCGGGACTAGCGGGATCAATTCAGATACGCAGTATTTT.

The genes are TRBV5-1 and TRBJ1-1; D is uncertain. Trimming shortened V by 2 bases and J by 1 base, and 15 bases separated the two germline ends. Germline lookup yields CDR1 SGHRS and CDR2 YFSETQ. This CDR3 is 16 amino acids long. Written as DNA, the CDR3 is TGCGCCAGCAGCTTATATCCCGGGAGTAAGAACACTGAAGCTTTCTTT. Encoded protein: CASSLYPGSKNTEAFF.

The V call is TRBV4-1, the J call TRBJ1-4, with D hard to call. The CDR3 contains 14 residues. Deletions cut 3 bases from V and 5 bases from J, with 10 bases between. Germline V gene lookup returns CDR1 MGHRA and CDR2 YSYEKL. CDR3 loop: CASSQSGLNEKLFF. Written as DNA, the CDR3 is TGCGCCAGCAGCCAGTCTGGACTGAATGAAAAACTGTTTTTT.

V is TRBV29-1 and J is TRBJ2-1; 8 nucleotides agree with TRBD2. The CDR3 loop spans 16 amino acids. Germline V gene data show CDR1 as SQVTM and CDR2 as ANQGSEA. The J segment lost 2 bases and the V segment lost 0 bases, leaving 6 bases of the junction unmatched. CDR3 region: CSVEDSGLVTYNEQFF. In DNA, the CDR3 is TGCAGCGTTGAAGATTCGGGACTAGTGACCTACAATGAGCAGTTCTTC.

J is TRBJ1-3 and V is TRBV11-2; a possible D gene is TRBD1 (5 bases). Per the germline V gene, CDR1 is SGHAT and CDR2 is FQNNGV. Trimming removed 4 bases from V and 4 bases from J, with 11 bases in between. This CDR3 has 14 residues. The CDR3 DNA reads TGTGCCAGCAGCTCCGGGCGGGACGGAAACACCATATATTTT. Its protein is CASSSGRDGNTIYF.

This clone was seen a few times. The same CDR3 is also encoded by other DNA sequences in this sample. The V call is TRBV29-1, the J call TRBJ2-5; TRBD1 agrees at 7 bases. This CDR3 is built from 12 residues. Unmatched junction bases numbered 3, after V lost 7 bases and J lost 1 base. CDR1 is SQVTM, CDR2 ANQGSEA, per germline. The CDR3 here is CSAGTVQETQYF. The CDR3 DNA is TGCAGCGCTGGGACAGTCCAAGAGACCCAGTACTTC.

The chain employs TRBV6-1 and TRBJ1-1, with TRBD1 matching 7 bases. Germline assignment: CDR1 MNHNS and CDR2 SASEGT. Unmatched junction bases numbered 1, after V lost 0 bases and J lost 0 bases. The CDR3 consists of 15 residues. DNA for the CDR3: TGTGCCAGCAGTGAAGCCGGGACAGTGAACACTGAAGCTTTCTTT. As protein: CASSEAGTVNTEAFF.